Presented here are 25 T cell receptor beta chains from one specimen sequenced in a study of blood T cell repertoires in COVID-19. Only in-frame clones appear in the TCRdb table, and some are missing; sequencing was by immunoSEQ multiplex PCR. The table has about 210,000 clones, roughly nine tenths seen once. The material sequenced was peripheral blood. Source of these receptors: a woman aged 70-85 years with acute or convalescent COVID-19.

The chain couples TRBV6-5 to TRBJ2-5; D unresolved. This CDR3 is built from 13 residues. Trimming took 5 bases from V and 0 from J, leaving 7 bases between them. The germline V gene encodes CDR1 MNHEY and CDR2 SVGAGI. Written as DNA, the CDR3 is TGTGCCAGCAGTACTAAGTACCAAGAGACCCAGTACTTC. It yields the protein CASSTKYQETQYF.

CDR3 protein: CASSPGQGNAQPQHF. DNA for the CDR3: TGTGCCAGCAGCCCCGGACAGGGTAATGCTCAGCCCCAGCATTTT. The V call is TRBV5-4, the J call TRBJ1-5; 8 positions match TRBD1. Trimming cost V 4 bases and J 6 bases; bases outside gene matches: 9. This CDR3 comprises 15 residues. Germline V CDR1 and CDR2: SGHNT, YYREEE (reference sequence).

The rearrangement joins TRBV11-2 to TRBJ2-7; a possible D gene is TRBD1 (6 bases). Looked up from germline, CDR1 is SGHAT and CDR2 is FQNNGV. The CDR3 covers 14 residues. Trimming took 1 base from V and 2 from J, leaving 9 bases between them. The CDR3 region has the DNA TGTGCCAGCAGCTTAGTCCAGGGGCCCTACGAGCAGTACTTC. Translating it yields CASSLVQGPYEQYF.

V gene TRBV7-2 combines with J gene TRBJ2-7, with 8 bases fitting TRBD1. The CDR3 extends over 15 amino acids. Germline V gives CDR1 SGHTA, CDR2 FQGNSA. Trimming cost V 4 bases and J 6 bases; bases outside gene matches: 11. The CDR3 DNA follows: TGTGCCAGCAGCTCAGCCGGGACAGGTACTTCCGAGCAGTACTTC. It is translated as CASSSAGTGTSEQYF.

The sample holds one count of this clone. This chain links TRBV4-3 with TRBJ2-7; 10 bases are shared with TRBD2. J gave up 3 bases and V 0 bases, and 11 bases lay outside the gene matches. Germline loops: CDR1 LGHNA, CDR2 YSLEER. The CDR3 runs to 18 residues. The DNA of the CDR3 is TGCGCCAGCAGCCAAGATTGGGCTAGCGGGAGTTTCAACTACGAGCAGTACTTC. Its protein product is CASSQDWASGSFNYEQYF.

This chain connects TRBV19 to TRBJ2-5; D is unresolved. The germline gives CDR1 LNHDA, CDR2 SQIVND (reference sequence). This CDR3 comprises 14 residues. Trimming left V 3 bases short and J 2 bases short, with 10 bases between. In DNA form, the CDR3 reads TGTGCCAGTAGTATCAGGAACAGTCAAGAGACCCAGTACTTC. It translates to CASSIRNSQETQYF.

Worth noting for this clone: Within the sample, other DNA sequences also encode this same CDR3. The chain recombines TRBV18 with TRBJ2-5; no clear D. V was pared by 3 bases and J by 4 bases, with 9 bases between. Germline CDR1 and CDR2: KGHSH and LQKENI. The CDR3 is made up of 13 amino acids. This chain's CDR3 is CASSPPPGETQYF. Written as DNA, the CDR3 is TGTGCCAGCTCACCCCCGCCCGGAGAGACCCAGTACTTC.

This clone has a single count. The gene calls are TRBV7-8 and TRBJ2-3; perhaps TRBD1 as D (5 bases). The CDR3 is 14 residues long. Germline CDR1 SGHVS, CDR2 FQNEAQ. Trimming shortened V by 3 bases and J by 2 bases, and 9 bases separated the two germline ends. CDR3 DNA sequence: TGTGCCAGCAGCTTGCGACAGTACACAGATACGCAGTATTTT. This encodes CASSLRQYTDTQYF.

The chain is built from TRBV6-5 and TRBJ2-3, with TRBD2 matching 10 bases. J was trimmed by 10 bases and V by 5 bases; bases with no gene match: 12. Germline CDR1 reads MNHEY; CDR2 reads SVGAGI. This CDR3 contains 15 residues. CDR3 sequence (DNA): TGTGCCAGCAGTCAACGTGCTAGCGGGAGCGGGGCGCAGTATTTT. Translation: CASSQRASGSGAQYF.

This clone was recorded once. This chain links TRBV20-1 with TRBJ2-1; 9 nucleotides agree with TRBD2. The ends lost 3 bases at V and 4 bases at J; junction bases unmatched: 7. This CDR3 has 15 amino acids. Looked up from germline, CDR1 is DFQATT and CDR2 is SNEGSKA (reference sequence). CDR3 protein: CSASVGGGVYNEQFF. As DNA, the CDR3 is TGCAGTGCTAGTGTAGGCGGGGGGGTGTACAATGAGCAGTTCTTC.

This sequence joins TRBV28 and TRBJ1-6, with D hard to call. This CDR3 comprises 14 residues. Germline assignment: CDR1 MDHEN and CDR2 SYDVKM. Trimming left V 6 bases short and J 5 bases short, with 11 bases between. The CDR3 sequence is CASSLGSDNSPLHF. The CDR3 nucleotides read TGTGCCAGCAGCCTCGGCAGCGATAATTCACCCCTCCACTTT.

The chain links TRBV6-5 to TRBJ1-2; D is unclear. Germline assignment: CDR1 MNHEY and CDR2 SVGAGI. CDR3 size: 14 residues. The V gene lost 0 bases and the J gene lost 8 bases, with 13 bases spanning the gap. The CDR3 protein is CASSYSYGVMGYTF. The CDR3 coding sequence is TGTGCCAGCAGTTACTCGTACGGGGTAATGGGCTACACCTTC.

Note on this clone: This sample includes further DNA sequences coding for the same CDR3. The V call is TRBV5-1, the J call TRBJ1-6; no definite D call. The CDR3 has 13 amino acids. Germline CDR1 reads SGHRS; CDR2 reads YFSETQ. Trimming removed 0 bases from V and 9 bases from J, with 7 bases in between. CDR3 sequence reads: CASSLDSGSPLHF. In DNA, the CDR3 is TGCGCCAGCAGCTTGGATAGCGGTTCACCCCTCCACTTT.

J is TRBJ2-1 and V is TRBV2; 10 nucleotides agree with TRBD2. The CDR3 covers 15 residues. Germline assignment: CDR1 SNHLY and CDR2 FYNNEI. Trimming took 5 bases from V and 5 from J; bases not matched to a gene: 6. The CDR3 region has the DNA TGTGCCAGCAGTTATACTAGCGGGGTGAACAATGAGCAGTTCTTC. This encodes CASSYTSGVNNEQFF.

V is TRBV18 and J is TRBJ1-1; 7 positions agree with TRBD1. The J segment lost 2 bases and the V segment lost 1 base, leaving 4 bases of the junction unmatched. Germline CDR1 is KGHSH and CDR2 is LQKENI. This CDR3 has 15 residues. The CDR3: CASSPRDRANTEAFF. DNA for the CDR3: TGTGCCAGCTCACCACGTGACAGGGCCAACACTGAAGCTTTCTTT.

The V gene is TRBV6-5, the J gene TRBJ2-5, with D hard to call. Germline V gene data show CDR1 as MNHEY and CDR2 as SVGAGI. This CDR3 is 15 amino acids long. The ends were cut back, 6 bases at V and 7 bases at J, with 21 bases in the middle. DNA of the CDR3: TGTGCCAGCAGCTTACTGGCGGTCCCGCCTCGGACCCAGTACTTC. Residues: CASSLLAVPPRTQYF.

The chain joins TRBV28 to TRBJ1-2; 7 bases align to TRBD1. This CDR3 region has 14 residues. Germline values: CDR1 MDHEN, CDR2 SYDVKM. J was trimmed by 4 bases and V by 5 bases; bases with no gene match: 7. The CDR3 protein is CASSPAGQSYGYTF. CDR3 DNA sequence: TGTGCCAGCAGTCCGGCGGGACAGTCCTATGGCTACACCTTC.

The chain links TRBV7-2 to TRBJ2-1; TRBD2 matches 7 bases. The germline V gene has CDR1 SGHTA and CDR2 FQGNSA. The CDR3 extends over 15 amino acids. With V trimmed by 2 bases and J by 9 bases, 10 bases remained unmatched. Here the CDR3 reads CASSLKSGARGEQFF. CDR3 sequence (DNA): TGTGCCAGCAGCTTAAAGAGCGGGGCTCGGGGTGAGCAGTTCTTC.

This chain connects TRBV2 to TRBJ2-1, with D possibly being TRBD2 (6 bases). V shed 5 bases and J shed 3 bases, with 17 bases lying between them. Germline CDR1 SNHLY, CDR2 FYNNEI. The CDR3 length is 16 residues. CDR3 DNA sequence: TGTGCCAGCAGTCAACCAGGGACTTCCCGCTACAATGAGCAGTTCTTC. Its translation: CASSQPGTSRYNEQFF.

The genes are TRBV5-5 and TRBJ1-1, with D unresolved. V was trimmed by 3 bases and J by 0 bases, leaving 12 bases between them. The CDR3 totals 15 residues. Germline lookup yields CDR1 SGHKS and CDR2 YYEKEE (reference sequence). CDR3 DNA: TGTGCCAGCAGCTACTCAGGTTCGCTGAACACTGAAGCTTTCTTT. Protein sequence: CASSYSGSLNTEAFF.

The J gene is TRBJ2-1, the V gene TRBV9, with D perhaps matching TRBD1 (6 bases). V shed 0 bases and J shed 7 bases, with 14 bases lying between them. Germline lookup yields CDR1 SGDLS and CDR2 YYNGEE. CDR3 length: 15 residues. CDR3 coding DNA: TGTGCCAGCAGCGTAGTGGCAGGGGCCCTAAATGAGCAGTTCTTC. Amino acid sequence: CASSVVAGALNEQFF.

In nucleotides, the CDR3 is TGCGCCAGCAGCCCGCCGGGTAATGAGCAGTTCTTC. This sequence encodes CASSPPGNEQFF. The genes are TRBV5-1 and TRBJ2-1, with D unresolved. This CDR3 is 12 amino acids long. Germline CDR1 SGHRS, CDR2 YFSETQ. With 4 bases removed from V and 7 bases from J, the gap between germline ends came to 9 bases.

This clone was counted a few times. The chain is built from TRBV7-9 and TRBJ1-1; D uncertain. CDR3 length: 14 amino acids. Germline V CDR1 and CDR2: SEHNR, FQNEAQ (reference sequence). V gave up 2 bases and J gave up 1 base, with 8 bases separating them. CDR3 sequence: CASSLLLPNTEAFF. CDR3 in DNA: TGTGCCAGCAGCTTACTATTGCCGAACACTGAAGCTTTCTTT.

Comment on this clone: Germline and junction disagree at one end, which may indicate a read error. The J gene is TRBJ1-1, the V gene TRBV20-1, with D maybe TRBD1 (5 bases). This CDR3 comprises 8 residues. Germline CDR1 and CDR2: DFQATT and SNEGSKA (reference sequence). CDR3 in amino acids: CSARDGAF. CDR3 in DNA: TGCAGTGCTAGAGATGGGGCCTTT.

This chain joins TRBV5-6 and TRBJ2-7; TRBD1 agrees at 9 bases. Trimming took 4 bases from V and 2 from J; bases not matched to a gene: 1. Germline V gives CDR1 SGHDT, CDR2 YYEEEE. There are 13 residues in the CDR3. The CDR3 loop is CASSRTGAYEQYF. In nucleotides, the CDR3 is TGTGCCAGCAGCCGGACAGGGGCCTACGAGCAGTACTTC. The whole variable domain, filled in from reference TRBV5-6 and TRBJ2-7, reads DAGVTQSPTHLIKTRGQQVTLRCSPKSGHDTVSWYQQALGQGPQFIFQYYEEEERQRGNFPDRFSGHQFPNYSSELNVNALLLGDSALYLCASSRTGAYEQYFGPGTRLTVT.